The present T cell receptor beta chain was sequenced within a study of OX40 agonist ivuxolimab in advanced cancers. Study context: Of mixed ages from 23 to 79 and averaging about 65 years, the group was about 80% male. Anti-PD-1, anti-PD-L1 or anti-CTLA-4 therapy given earlier was allowed, and around 40% had some.

Germline V gives CDR1 LNHNV, CDR2 YYDKDF (reference sequence). There are 13 residues in the CDR3. The repertoire was sequenced with immunoSEQ multiplex PCR; TCRdb's copy has only in-frame clones and lacks some. The data hold about 22,000 clones, with roughly 81% observed a single time. Study-level findings and limits: CD4+ and CD8+ blood T cells expanded clonally by week 6 at 0.1 to 3.0 mg/kg.

As regards this clone: Its matching antigen is unknown. One end of the junction varies from germline; a read error may be responsible.

The source was CD4+ or CD8+ T cells sorted from blood, collected in a trial of the OX40 agonist ivuxolimab. The chain uses TRBV15 and TRBJ1-2; D remains unclear. This clonotype was sampled from an adult with an advanced solid tumor such as melanoma, head and neck, liver or kidney cancer. The CDR3 nucleotides read TGTGCCGCCAGCATAGACTCCAACTATGGCTACACCTTC. This sequence encodes CAASIDSNYGYTF.